A single sample gave rise to the 19 T cell receptor beta chains below, sequenced in a study of neurological immune-mediated disorders. MiXCR was run by TCRdb on the 5' RACE reads, yielding one entry per CDR3 protein. This table has roughly 70,000 distinct CDR3 sequences, roughly 4.8% appearing once. Sequenced: PBMCs. All receptors derive from a woman between 65 and 79 years old with multiple sclerosis.

The sample holds many counts of this clonotype. The V gene is TRBV3-1, the J gene TRBJ1-1; the D gene is possibly TRBD1 (5 bases). This CDR3 is built from 15 residues. Trimming removed 1 base from V and 5 bases from J, with 14 bases in between. CDR1 LGHDT and CDR2 YNNKEL come from the germline V gene (reference sequence). CDR3 coding DNA: TGTGCCAGCAGCCAAGGGGCCTCGGGGGGGACTGAAGCTTTCTTT. Residues: CASSQGASGGTEAFF.

This clonotype was recorded many times. This sequence joins TRBV7-9 and TRBJ1-2; 7 positions agree with TRBD1. Per germline, CDR1 SEHNR and CDR2 FQNEAQ (reference sequence). The CDR3 spans 16 residues. The junction had 13 bases not matched to a gene; V was cut back by 5 bases and J by 4 bases. The CDR3 bases are TGTGCCAGCAGCGCCCCACGGGACAGAATATTCTATGGCTACACCTTC. It specifies CASSAPRDRIFYGYTF.

This clonotype has at least ten counts. The chain recombines TRBV10-3 with TRBJ2-1; 8 bases agree with TRBD1. The CDR3 is made up of 14 amino acids. The germline CDR1 and CDR2 sequences are ENHRY and SYGVKD. V was clipped by 11 bases and J by 5 bases; unmatched bases: 11. The CDR3 is CASQPGQANNEQFF. The CDR3 nucleotides read TGTGCCTCGCAACCGGGACAGGCGAACAATGAGCAGTTCTTC.

This clonotype was detected ten times or more. This sequence joins TRBV7-8 and TRBJ2-1; 8 nucleotides agree with TRBD2. CDR1 is SGHVS, CDR2 FQNEAQ, per germline. Trimming cost V 7 bases and J 4 bases; bases outside gene matches: 9. The CDR3 consists of 15 residues. DNA for the CDR3: TGTGCCAGCATCCGGGGTAGCGGGGCATACAATGAGCAGTTCTTC. This encodes CASIRGSGAYNEQFF.

This clonotype appeared many times. The chain uses TRBV20-1 and TRBJ2-5; a possible D gene is TRBD2 (6 bases). V was trimmed by 0 bases and J by 9 bases, leaving 17 bases between them. This CDR3 has 14 residues. In germline, CDR1 is DFQATT, CDR2 SNEGSKA (reference sequence). The CDR3 coding sequence is TGCAGTGCTAGAGACCCCAGCCCCCCGGGGGCCCAGTACTTC. Amino acids: CSARDPSPPGAQYF.

This sequence joins TRBV7-2 and TRBJ2-6; 10 nucleotides line up with TRBD1. Trimming took 7 bases from V and 0 from J; bases not matched to a gene: 3. Germline V lookup: CDR1 SGHTA, CDR2 FQGNSA. The CDR3 covers 16 residues. This CDR3 reads CASNRDRGSGANVLTF. DNA of the CDR3: TGTGCCAGCAACCGGGACAGGGGCTCTGGGGCCAACGTCCTGACTTTC. The full variable domain, in which reference TRBV7-2 and TRBJ2-6 provide the parts outside the CDR3, is GAGVSQSPSNKVTEKGKDVELRCDPISGHTALYWYRQSLGQGLEFLIYFQGNSAPDKSGLPSDRFSAERTGGSVSTLTIQRTQQEDSAVYLCASNRDRGSGANVLTFGAGSRLTVL.

In its sample, this clonotype was seen many times. The chain has TRBV29-1 and TRBJ1-2; D perhaps matches TRBD1 (6 bases). There are 12 residues in the CDR3. With 7 bases removed from V and 4 bases from J, the gap between germline ends came to 13 bases. The germline V gene has CDR1 SQVTM and CDR2 ANQGSEA. The CDR3 sequence is CSAWTVLYGYTF. The CDR3 DNA reads TGCAGCGCGTGGACAGTACTCTATGGCTACACCTTC.

This clonotype was seen ten or more times. The rearrangement uses TRBV3-1 and TRBJ1-4, with D uncertain. CDR3 length: 15 residues. The germline V gene has CDR1 LGHDT and CDR2 YNNKEL (reference sequence). V was pared by 6 bases and J by 2 bases, with 13 bases between. CDR3 amino acids: CASRSRTDTNEKLFF. CDR3 sequence (DNA): TGTGCCAGCAGGAGCAGGACCGACACTAATGAAAAACTGTTTTTT.

This clonotype was found many times. The J gene is TRBJ1-5, the V gene TRBV28; no clear D. Trimming left V 8 bases short and J 0 bases short, with 23 bases between. CDR3 length: 18 residues. CDR1 and CDR2 (germline): MDHEN, SYDVKM. CDR3 amino acids: CASSGSPAPFYSNQPQHF. For the CDR3, the DNA is TGTGCCAGCTCCGGGTCTCCCGCCCCCTTTTATAGCAATCAGCCCCAGCATTTT.

This clonotype was found a few times. The CDR3 spells CSARGASGDAYNEQFF. CDR3 in DNA: TGCAGTGCTAGGGGGGCTAGCGGCGATGCGTACAATGAGCAGTTCTTC. This chain links TRBV20-1 with TRBJ2-1; possibly TRBD2 for D (7 bases). V was trimmed by 3 bases and J by 4 bases, leaving 19 bases between them. This CDR3 spans 16 amino acids. CDR1 and CDR2 (germline): DFQATT, SNEGSKA (reference sequence).

The sample holds many counts of this clonotype. The gene calls are TRBV20-1 and TRBJ1-3; D not resolved. The CDR3 consists of 13 residues. V gave up 0 bases and J gave up 4 bases, with 7 bases separating them. The germline V gene encodes CDR1 DFQATT and CDR2 SNEGSKA (reference sequence). The CDR3 nucleotides read TGCAGTGCTAGAGATCCGGGAGGAAACACCATATATTTT. Protein: CSARDPGGNTIYF.

This clonotype was observed at least ten times. The chain uses TRBV5-1 and TRBJ1-1; the D gene is possibly TRBD1 (6 bases). The length of the CDR3 is 14 residues. CDR1 is SGHRS, CDR2 YFSETQ, per germline. V lost 3 bases to trimming and J lost 2 bases, with 11 bases between them. CDR3 nucleotides: TGCGCCAGCAGCTCATTGGACAGAAACACTGAAGCTTTCTTT. It yields the protein CASSSLDRNTEAFF.

This clonotype appeared many times. The chain couples TRBV7-6 to TRBJ2-7; D is unclear. V was clipped by 1 base and J by 7 bases, with 8 bases between them. Looked up from germline, CDR1 is SGHVS and CDR2 is FNYEAQ. The CDR3 contains 12 residues. In nucleotides, the CDR3 is TGTGCCAGCAGCTTAGTATCGGATGAGCAGTACTTC. Translated: CASSLVSDEQYF.

Ten or more counts support this clonotype. The CDR3 DNA is TGCAGTGCTGCTAAGGGGGAGACTAACTATGGCTACACCTTC. It translates to CSAAKGETNYGYTF. V is TRBV20-1 and J is TRBJ1-2, with TRBD1 as a possible D gene (6 bases). The germline V gene has CDR1 DFQATT and CDR2 SNEGSKA (reference sequence). The CDR3 has 14 amino acids. V shed 5 bases and J shed 0 bases, with 13 bases lying between them.

Within the sample, this clonotype is medium-sized (0.01 to 0.1%). This rearrangement joins TRBV11-3 to TRBJ2-7; D is perhaps TRBD2 (5 bases). Germline V lookup: CDR1 SGHNT, CDR2 YENEEA. V lost 10 bases and J 4 bases, leaving 23 bases between the germline ends. This CDR3 is 15 amino acids long. CDR3 bases: TGTGCCACCGCATTTCGTAGGGAGAGAACTTACGAGCAGTACTTC. Protein product: CATAFRRERTYEQYF.

This clonotype was recorded at least ten times. V usage is TRBV6-5 and J usage is TRBJ2-2; D possibly uses TRBD1 or TRBD2 (6 bases each). The CDR3 is made up of 14 amino acids. Germline loops: CDR1 MNHEY, CDR2 SVGAGI. Trimming pared 2 bases from V and 4 bases from J, leaving 8 bases between. For the CDR3, the DNA is TGTGCCAGCAGTTACGGGGGGCCCACCGGGGAGCTGTTTTTT. Translating it yields CASSYGGPTGELFF.

The table lists this clonotype with many counts. J is TRBJ2-5 and V is TRBV7-2; TRBD1 or TRBD2 may be the D gene (7 bases each). Germline V gives CDR1 SGHTA, CDR2 FQGNSA. Trimming took off 1 base at V and 5 bases at J, with 17 bases between the two ends. This CDR3 comprises 16 residues. The CDR3 reads CASSLVGGGLGETQYF. The CDR3 region has the DNA TGTGCCAGCAGCTTAGTGGGAGGGGGCCTGGGGGAGACCCAGTACTTC.

This clonotype appeared many times. The V gene is TRBV4-1, the J gene TRBJ2-1, with D hard to call. Trimming shortened V by 2 bases and J by 0 bases, and 14 bases separated the two germline ends. The germline V gene encodes CDR1 MGHRA and CDR2 YSYEKL. This CDR3 is built from 17 residues. The CDR3 DNA sequence: TGCGCCAGCAGCCAATGGGGTAGCCATAGCTCCTACAATGAGCAGTTCTTC. It specifies CASSQWGSHSSYNEQFF.

This clonotype was found many times. The chain has TRBV20-1 and TRBJ2-3, with 10 bases identical to TRBD2. The V gene end was trimmed by 6 bases and the J gene end by 5 bases; junction bases not matched to a gene: 11. Per the germline V gene, CDR1 is DFQATT and CDR2 is SNEGSKA (reference sequence). This CDR3 spans 15 amino acids. The CDR3 DNA is TGCAGTGCCAGAAGGCTAGCGGGAGTCAAAGATACGCAGTATTTT. It encodes CSARRLAGVKDTQYF.